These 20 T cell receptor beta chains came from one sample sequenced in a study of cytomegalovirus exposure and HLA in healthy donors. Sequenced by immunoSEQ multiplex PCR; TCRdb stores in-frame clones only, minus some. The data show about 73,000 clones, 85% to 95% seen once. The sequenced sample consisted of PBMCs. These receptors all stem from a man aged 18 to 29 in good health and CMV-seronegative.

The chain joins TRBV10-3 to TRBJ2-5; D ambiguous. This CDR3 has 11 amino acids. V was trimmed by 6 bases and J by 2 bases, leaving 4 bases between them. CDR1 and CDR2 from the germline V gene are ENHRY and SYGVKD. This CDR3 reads CAIRQQETQYF. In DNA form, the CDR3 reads TGTGCCATCAGACAGCAAGAGACCCAGTACTTC.

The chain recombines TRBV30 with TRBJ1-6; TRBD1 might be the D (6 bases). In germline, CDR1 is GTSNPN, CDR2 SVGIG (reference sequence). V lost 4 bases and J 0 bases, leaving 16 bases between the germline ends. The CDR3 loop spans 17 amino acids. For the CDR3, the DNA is TGTGCCTGGACCCCATGGGGGCCCAGCTCCTATAATTCACCCCTCCACTTT. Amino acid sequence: CAWTPWGPSSYNSPLHF.

Written as DNA, the CDR3 is TGTGCCAGCAGCTTGGCCCCTAGGACCTACGAGCAGTACTTC. Residues: CASSLAPRTYEQYF. The genes are TRBV7-8 and TRBJ2-7, with D unclear. V was shortened by 3 bases and J by 2 bases, with 11 bases between the two germline ends. The CDR3 extends over 14 amino acids. The germline V gene encodes CDR1 SGHVS and CDR2 FQNEAQ.

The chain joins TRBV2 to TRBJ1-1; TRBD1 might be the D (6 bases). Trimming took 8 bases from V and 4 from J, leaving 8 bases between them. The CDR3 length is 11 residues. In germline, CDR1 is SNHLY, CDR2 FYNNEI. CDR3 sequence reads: CASSGATEAFF. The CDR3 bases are TGTGCCAGCTCAGGGGCCACTGAAGCTTTCTTT.

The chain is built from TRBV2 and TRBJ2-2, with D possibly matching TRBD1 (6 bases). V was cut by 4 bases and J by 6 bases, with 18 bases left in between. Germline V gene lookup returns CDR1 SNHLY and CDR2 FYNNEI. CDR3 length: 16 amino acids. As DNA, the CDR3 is TGTGCCAGCAGTGTTCGGGACAACTATTCCGCCGGGGAGCTGTTTTTT. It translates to CASSVRDNYSAGELFF.

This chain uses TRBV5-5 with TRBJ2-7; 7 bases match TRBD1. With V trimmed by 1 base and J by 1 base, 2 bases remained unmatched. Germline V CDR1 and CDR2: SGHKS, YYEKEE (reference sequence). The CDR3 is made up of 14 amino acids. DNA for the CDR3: TGTGCCAGCAGCTTGTGGGACAGATCCTACGAGCAGTACTTC. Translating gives CASSLWDRSYEQYF.

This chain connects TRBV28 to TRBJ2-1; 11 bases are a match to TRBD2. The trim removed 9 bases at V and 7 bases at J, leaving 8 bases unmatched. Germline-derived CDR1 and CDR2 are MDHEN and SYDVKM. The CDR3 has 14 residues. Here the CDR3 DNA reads TGTGCCAGTATAGCGGGGGGGCCGGGAAATGAGCAGTTCTTC. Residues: CASIAGGPGNEQFF.

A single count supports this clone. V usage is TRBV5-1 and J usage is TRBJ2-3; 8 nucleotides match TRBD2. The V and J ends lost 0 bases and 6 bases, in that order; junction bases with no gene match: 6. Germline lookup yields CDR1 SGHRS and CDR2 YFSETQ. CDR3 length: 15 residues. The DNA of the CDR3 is TGCGCCAGCAGCTTGGGGGCTAGCGGGTTGGATACGCAGTATTTT. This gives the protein CASSLGASGLDTQYF.

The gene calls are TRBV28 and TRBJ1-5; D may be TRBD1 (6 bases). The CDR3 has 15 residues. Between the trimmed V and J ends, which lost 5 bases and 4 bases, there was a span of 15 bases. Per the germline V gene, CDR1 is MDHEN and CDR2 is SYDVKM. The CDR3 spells CASSPGGGRNQPQHF. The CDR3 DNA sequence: TGTGCCAGCAGTCCCGGGGGGGGCCGAAATCAGCCCCAGCATTTT.

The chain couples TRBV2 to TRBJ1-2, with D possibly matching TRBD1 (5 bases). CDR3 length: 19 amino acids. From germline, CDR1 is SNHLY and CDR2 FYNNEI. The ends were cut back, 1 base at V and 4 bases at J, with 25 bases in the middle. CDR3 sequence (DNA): TGTGCCAGCAGTGAAGTCTCGAGGACAACCGCTCTCAACTTCTATGGCTACACCTTC. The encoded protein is CASSEVSRTTALNFYGYTF.

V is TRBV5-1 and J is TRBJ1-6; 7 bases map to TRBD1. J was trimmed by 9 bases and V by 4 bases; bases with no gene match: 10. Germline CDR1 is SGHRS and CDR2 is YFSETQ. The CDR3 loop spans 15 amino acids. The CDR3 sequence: CASSPQTGVASPLHF. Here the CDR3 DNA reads TGCGCCAGCAGCCCACAAACAGGGGTGGCTTCACCCCTCCACTTT.

The CDR3 DNA follows: TGTGCCACCACGGACAGCGTCTCCTACGAGCAGTACTTC. Amino acid sequence: CATTDSVSYEQYF. The chain combines TRBV15 with TRBJ2-7; D may be TRBD1 (6 bases). This CDR3 has 13 residues. V lost 7 bases, J lost 0 bases, and 10 bases lay in between. Germline V CDR1 and CDR2: LNHNV, YYDKDF (reference sequence).

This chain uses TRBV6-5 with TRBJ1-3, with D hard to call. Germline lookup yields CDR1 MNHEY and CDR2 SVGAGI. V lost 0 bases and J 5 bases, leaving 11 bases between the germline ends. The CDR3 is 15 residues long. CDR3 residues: CASSYSVGGRNTIYF. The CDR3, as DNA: TGTGCCAGCAGTTACTCGGTTGGCGGCCGAAACACCATATATTTT.

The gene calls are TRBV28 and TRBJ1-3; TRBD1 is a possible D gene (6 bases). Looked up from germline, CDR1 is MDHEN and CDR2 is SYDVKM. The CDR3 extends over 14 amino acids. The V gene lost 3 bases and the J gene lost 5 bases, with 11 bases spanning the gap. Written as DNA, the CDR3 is TGTGCCAGCAGTTTGGGACATATTAGAAACACCATATATTTT. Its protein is CASSLGHIRNTIYF. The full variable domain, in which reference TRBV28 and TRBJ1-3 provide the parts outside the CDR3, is DVKVTQSSRYLVKRTGEKVFLECVQDMDHENMFWYRQDPGLGLRLIYFSYDVKMKEKGDIPEGYSVSREKKERFSLILESASTNQTSMYLCASSLGHIRNTIYFGEGSWLTVV.

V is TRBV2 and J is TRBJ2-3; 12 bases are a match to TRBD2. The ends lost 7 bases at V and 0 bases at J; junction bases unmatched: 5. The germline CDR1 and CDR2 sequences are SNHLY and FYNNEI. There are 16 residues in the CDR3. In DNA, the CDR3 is TGTGCCAGCAAAAGACTAGCGGGGGATAGCACAGATACGCAGTATTTT. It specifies CASKRLAGDSTDTQYF.

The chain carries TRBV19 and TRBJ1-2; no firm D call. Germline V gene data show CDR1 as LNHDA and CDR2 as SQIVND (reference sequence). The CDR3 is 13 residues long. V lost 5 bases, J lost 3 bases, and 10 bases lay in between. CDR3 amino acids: CASSPDWDYGYTF. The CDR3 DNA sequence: TGTGCCAGTAGTCCTGACTGGGACTATGGCTACACCTTC.

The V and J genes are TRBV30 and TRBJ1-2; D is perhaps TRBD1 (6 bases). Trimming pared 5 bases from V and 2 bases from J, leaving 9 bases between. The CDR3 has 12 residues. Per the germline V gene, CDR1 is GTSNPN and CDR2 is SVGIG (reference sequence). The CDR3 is CAWDTGNYGYTF. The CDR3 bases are TGTGCCTGGGACACAGGGAACTATGGCTACACCTTC.

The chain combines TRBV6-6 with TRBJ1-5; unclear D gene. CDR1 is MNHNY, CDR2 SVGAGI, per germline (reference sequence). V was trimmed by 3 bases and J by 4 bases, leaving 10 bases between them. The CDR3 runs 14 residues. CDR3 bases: TGTGCCAGCAGTTATGAGATCGGGAATCAGCCCCAGCATTTT. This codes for CASSYEIGNQPQHF.

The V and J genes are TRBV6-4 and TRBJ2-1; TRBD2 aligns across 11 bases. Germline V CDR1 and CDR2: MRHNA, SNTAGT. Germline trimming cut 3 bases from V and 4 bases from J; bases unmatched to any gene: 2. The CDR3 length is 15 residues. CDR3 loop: CASSERLAGYNEQFF. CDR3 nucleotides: TGTGCCAGCAGTGAAAGACTAGCGGGGTACAATGAGCAGTTCTTC.

The CDR3 DNA reads as TGTGCCAGCAGTATACTCGACAGGGGTGCTACAGATACGCAGTATTTT. Translating it yields CASSILDRGATDTQYF. The V gene is TRBV28, the J gene TRBJ2-3; 8 bases fit TRBD1. The junction had 10 bases not matched to a gene; V was cut back by 5 bases and J by 3 bases. The CDR3 spans 16 residues. Germline values: CDR1 MDHEN, CDR2 SYDVKM. Full variable domain (remainder filled in from reference TRBV28 and TRBJ2-3): DVKVTQSSRYLVKRTGEKVFLECVQDMDHENMFWYRQDPGLGLRLIYFSYDVKMKEKGDIPEGYSVSREKKERFSLILESASTNQTSMYLCASSILDRGATDTQYFGPGTRLTVL.